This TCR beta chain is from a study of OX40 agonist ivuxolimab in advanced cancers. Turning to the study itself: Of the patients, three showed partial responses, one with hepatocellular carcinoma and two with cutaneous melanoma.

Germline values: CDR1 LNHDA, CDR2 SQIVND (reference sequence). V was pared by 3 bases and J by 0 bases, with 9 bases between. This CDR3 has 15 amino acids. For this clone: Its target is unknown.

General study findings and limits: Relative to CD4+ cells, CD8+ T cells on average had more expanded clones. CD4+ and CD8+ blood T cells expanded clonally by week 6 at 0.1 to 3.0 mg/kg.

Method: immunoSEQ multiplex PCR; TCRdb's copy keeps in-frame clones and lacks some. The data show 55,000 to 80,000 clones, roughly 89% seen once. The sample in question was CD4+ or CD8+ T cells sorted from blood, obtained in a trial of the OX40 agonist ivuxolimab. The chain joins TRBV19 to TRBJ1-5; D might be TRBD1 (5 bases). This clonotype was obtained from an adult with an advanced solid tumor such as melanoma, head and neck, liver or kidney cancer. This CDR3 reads CASSMGPLSNQPQHF. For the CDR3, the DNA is TGTGCCAGTAGTATGGGGCCTCTTAGCAATCAGCCCCAGCATTTT.